This T cell receptor (beta chain) emerged from a study of graft-versus-host responses after intestinal transplantation. Study at large: As for transplant type, recipients had multivisceral, liver-intestinal, or isolated intestinal grafts. Study-wide findings and caveats: The marrow of recipients harbored GvH clones, and ileum or blood showed some of them first. Declining HvG levels early post-transplant were linked to peak circulating GvH clone levels.

Of note for this clone: Its matching antigen is unknown.

Assay used: immunoSEQ multiplex PCR; TCRdb lists only in-frame clones, some missing. The sample includes over 85,000 clones, around 91% of them seen just once. This clonotype was obtained from a human donor who was the organ donor for an intestinal transplant. The sequencing used unstimulated CD4+ T cells sorted from spleen or lymph node cells, collected before transplant.

The CDR3 loop is CASSQAVAGADTQYF. The DNA of the CDR3 is TGTGCCAGCAGCCAAGCGGTCGCAGGTGCAGATACGCAGTATTTT. The chain uses TRBV4-2 and TRBJ2-3; D remains unclear. CDR3 length: 15 residues. Trimming pared 1 base from V and 4 bases from J, leaving 12 bases between. Germline lookup yields CDR1 LGHNA and CDR2 YNFKEQ.